Following are 10 T cell receptor beta chains from one sample sequenced in a study of T cell repertoires in cytomegalovirus infection. TCRdb re-called the reads through MiXCR, storing one row per CDR3 protein. The repertoire has just under 550,000 distinct CDR3 sequences, approximately 25% of them found once; the top ten carry 13%. Material: PBMCs. The source of these receptors is a human donor in good health (CMV status not recorded). Some clones in this sample may be carry-over from other donors' samples.

This clonotype has a count of ten or more. This chain links TRBV12-3 or TRBV12-4 with TRBJ2-1; no firm D call. The CDR3 extends over 15 amino acids. The germline V and J ends were trimmed by 1 base and 2 bases, with 9 bases remaining between them. Written as DNA, the CDR3 is TGTGCCAGCAGTTTAGGACAATCCGCCTACAATGAGCAGTTCTTC. Protein product: CASSLGQSAYNEQFF.

The V and J genes are TRBV28 and TRBJ1-2, with D unclear. V lost 5 bases and J 4 bases, leaving 14 bases between the germline ends. This CDR3 is 14 amino acids long. Germline V CDR1 and CDR2: MDHEN, SYDVKM. CDR3 protein: CASSSASLGYGYTF. The CDR3 DNA reads as TGTGCCAGCAGTAGTGCGTCGCTCGGCTATGGCTACACCTTC.

The chain combines TRBV20-1 with TRBJ2-5, with D possibly matching TRBD2 (6 bases). This CDR3 has 12 amino acids. Germline V CDR1 and CDR2: DFQATT, SNEGSKA (reference sequence). Trimming stripped 1 base from V and 4 bases from J, with 7 bases between. The CDR3 sequence: CSARVRGETQYF. CDR3 in DNA: TGCAGTGCTAGAGTGCGGGGAGAGACCCAGTACTTC.

This rearrangement joins TRBV6-2 or TRBV6-3 to TRBJ2-1; 10 bases are shared with TRBD2. The V segment lost 6 bases and the J segment 12 bases; nucleotides outside the gene matches: 11. The germline V gene has CDR1 MNHEY and CDR2 SVGEGT. The CDR3 has 14 amino acids. Here the CDR3 DNA reads TGTGCCAGCAGACCAAGCGGGAGGGCCGGGGTGCAGTTCTTC. Translated: CASRPSGRAGVQFF.

This clonotype was seen more than once but under ten times. The chain employs TRBV12-3 or TRBV12-4 and TRBJ1-5; D ambiguous. The CDR3 is 12 amino acids. With 7 bases removed from V and 6 bases from J, the gap between germline ends came to 10 bases. The CDR3: CASTNRLQPQHF. The CDR3 bases are TGTGCCAGCACCAACCGCCTTCAGCCCCAGCATTTT.

This rearrangement joins TRBV30 to TRBJ2-3; TRBD1 matches at 7 bases. The trim removed 1 base at V and 6 bases at J, leaving 4 bases unmatched. Germline V CDR1 and CDR2: GTSNPN, SVGIG (reference sequence). This CDR3 has 13 residues. The CDR3 region has the DNA TGTGCCTGGAGTGGAACAGGGGCTGATACGCAGTATTTT. Translation: CAWSGTGADTQYF.

J is TRBJ1-6 and V is TRBV7-6, with TRBD1 as a possible D gene (5 bases). Germline lookup yields CDR1 SGHVS and CDR2 FNYEAQ. V was cut by 5 bases and J by 10 bases, with 18 bases left in between. This CDR3 spans 15 amino acids. In DNA form, the CDR3 reads TGTGCCAGCAGCCACTCACCCGACAGATTGTCACCCCTCCACTTT. Translating it yields CASSHSPDRLSPLHF.

CDR3 DNA: TGTGCCAGCACCCACCAGGGCGACGAGCAGTACTTC. Translated: CASTHQGDEQYF. The rearrangement joins TRBV7-9 to TRBJ2-7; the D gene is possibly TRBD1 (5 bases). The CDR3 contains 12 residues. V was trimmed by 7 bases and J by 5 bases, leaving 12 bases between them. Germline CDR1 and CDR2: SEHNR and FQNEAQ (reference sequence).

This clonotype was seen a few times. This CDR3 reads CASRDRENIQYF. The CDR3 DNA is TGTGCCAGCAGGGACAGGGAAAACATTCAGTACTTC. The rearrangement joins TRBV6-5 to TRBJ2-4, with TRBD1 matching 8 bases. This CDR3 region has 12 residues. The V segment lost 6 bases and the J segment 5 bases; nucleotides outside the gene matches: 0. The germline gives CDR1 MNHEY, CDR2 SVGAGI.

This sequence joins TRBV2 and TRBJ1-2; D gene uncertain. The germline V gene has CDR1 SNHLY and CDR2 FYNNEI. The V end lost 6 bases, the J end lost 1 base, and 15 bases lay between the germline ends. CDR3 length equals 15 residues. Here the CDR3 DNA reads TGTGCCAGCAGATACGGGCTTTTTGGTAACTATGGCTACACCTTC. Protein product: CASRYGLFGNYGYTF.